These 26 T cell receptor beta chains share one sample of origin, sequenced in a study of blood T cells in healthy people across ages. The use of a sample-barcoded 5' primer and a J-beta primer mix characterized a second PCR of about 7 to 12 cycles. TCRdb redid the calling of the 5' RACE reads with MiXCR, one entry per CDR3 protein. The table shows roughly 1,100,000 distinct CDR3 sequences, with approximately 25% occurring only once. The same specimen was also included in a second study, on T cells of mothers and their children.

The sample comprised blood. The receptor source for this set is a girl aged 2-9 years in good health.

This clonotype occurred a few times. The chain couples TRBV20-1 to TRBJ2-3; 8 bases align to TRBD2. The CDR3 is 14 residues long. V shed 6 bases and J 5 bases; nucleotides not matched to a gene: 10. The germline CDR1 and CDR2 sequences are DFQATT and SNEGSKA (reference sequence). The chain's CDR3 is CSAVRAGVGDTQYF. CDR3 sequence (DNA): TGCAGTGCCGTGAGAGCGGGAGTTGGAGATACGCAGTATTTT.

This clonotype came up a few times. The gene calls are TRBV12-3 or TRBV12-4 and TRBJ2-4; 7 nucleotides line up with TRBD1. The trim removed 8 bases at V and 0 bases at J, leaving 7 bases unmatched. The CDR3 totals 15 residues. CDR3 protein: CASLQGGLAKNIQYF. For the CDR3, the DNA is TGTGCCAGCCTTCAAGGGGGCTTAGCCAAAAACATTCAGTACTTC.

This clonotype has a handful of counts. The chain employs TRBV20-1 and TRBJ2-5; TRBD1 agrees at 12 bases. The CDR3 is 18 residues long. Germline V CDR1 and CDR2: DFQATT, SNEGSKA (reference sequence). Trimming took 5 bases from V and 1 from J; bases not matched to a gene: 14. The DNA for the CDR3 is TGCAGTGCTGGCCGACGGGACAGGGGGCTGTCAGGCCAAGAGACCCAGTACTTC. Its translation is CSAGRRDRGLSGQETQYF.

This clonotype showed up many times. The V gene is TRBV28, the J gene TRBJ2-7; no reliable D call. This CDR3 has 13 amino acids. Looked up from germline, CDR1 is MDHEN and CDR2 is SYDVKM. The germline V and J ends were trimmed by 3 bases and 2 bases, with 8 bases remaining between them. CDR3 DNA: TGTGCCAGCAGTTTCCCCGGCACCTACGAGCAGTACTTC. It encodes CASSFPGTYEQYF.

This clonotype was detected only a few times. The chain has TRBV29-1 and TRBJ2-5, with unresolved D. The better agreement between TRBJ2-7 and the DNA end casts doubt on the J call. CDR1 is SQVTM and CDR2 is ANQGSEA in the germline V gene. This CDR3 is 12 amino acids long. CDR3 DNA sequence: TGCAGCGTTGAGTTCGGTACCTACGAGCAGTACTTC. Translated, it gives CSVEFGTYEQYF.

This clonotype has only a few counts. The CDR3 reads CASSLRYGTIKGETQYF. In DNA form, the CDR3 reads TGTGCCAGCAGTTTAAGATATGGGACGATTAAGGGAGAGACCCAGTACTTC. The V call is TRBV11-2, the J call TRBJ2-1; D is tentatively TRBD1 or TRBD2 (5 bases each). The DNA end favors TRBJ2-5, so the J call may be wrong. Per germline, CDR1 SGHAT and CDR2 FQNNGV. CDR3 length: 17 amino acids.

This chain joins TRBV28 and TRBJ1-2; D unclear. This CDR3 is 15 amino acids long. Trimming removed 4 bases from V and 1 base from J, with 13 bases in between. CDR1 and CDR2 (germline): MDHEN, SYDVKM. In DNA form, the CDR3 reads TGTGCCAGCAGTTCCAACAGTGAGATTAACTATGGCTACACCTTC. This gives the protein CASSSNSEINYGYTF.

The V and J genes are TRBV12-3 or TRBV12-4 and TRBJ2-7; a weak D match, TRBD2 (7 bases). Trimming removed 5 bases from V and 12 bases from J, with 20 bases in between. The CDR3 has 13 residues. In DNA form, the CDR3 reads TGTGCCAGCAGTCCCCCCTTAGGGGAGGGGGGGTACTTC. Residues: CASSPPLGEGGYF.

This chain links TRBV6-4 with TRBJ2-1, with 7 nucleotides matching TRBD1. The length of the CDR3 is 14 residues. Germline V gene data show CDR1 as MRHNA and CDR2 as SNTAGT. J was trimmed by 5 bases and V by 3 bases; bases with no gene match: 4. The CDR3, as DNA: TGTGCCAGCAGTGAAACTAGGGGGCACAATGAGCAGTTCTTC. Its translation: CASSETRGHNEQFF.

The CDR3 nucleotides are TGCGCCAGCAGCCAATATTTAGGCAATCAGCCCCAGCATTTT. It translates to CASSQYLGNQPQHF. The chain recombines TRBV4-3 with TRBJ1-5; no clear D. The V end was cut by 2 bases, the J end by 2 bases, with 7 bases between. This CDR3 is 14 amino acids long. Germline V gene lookup returns CDR1 LGHNA and CDR2 YSLEER.

This clonotype was seen only a few times. V is TRBV29-1 and J is TRBJ2-7; 8 nucleotides align to TRBD2. V shed 5 bases, J shed 7 bases, and the junction held 10 bases outside the gene matches. This CDR3 is built from 13 residues. Per germline, CDR1 SQVTM and CDR2 ANQGSEA. CDR3 loop: CSVQGTRAGEQYF. In nucleotides, the CDR3 is TGCAGCGTTCAAGGGACTAGGGCGGGGGAGCAGTACTTC.

The chain employs TRBV10-3 and TRBJ2-5; the match to TRBD2 covers 9 bases. This CDR3 contains 16 residues. The J segment lost 1 base and the V segment lost 3 bases, leaving 6 bases of the junction unmatched. CDR1 ENHRY and CDR2 SYGVKD come from the germline V gene. CDR3 region: CAISESASGVQETQYF. In DNA form, the CDR3 reads TGTGCCATCAGTGAATCGGCTAGCGGGGTCCAAGAGACCCAGTACTTC.

This clonotype was detected a few times. The CDR3 reads CASSLAPPVNTEAFF. The CDR3 DNA reads TGTGCCAGCAGCTTAGCGCCCCCAGTGAACACTGAAGCTTTCTTT. The genes are TRBV7-9 and TRBJ1-1, with D hard to call. V was pared by 0 bases and J by 0 bases, with 8 bases between. CDR1 and CDR2 from the germline V gene are SEHNR and FQNEAQ (reference sequence). This CDR3 spans 15 amino acids.

The J gene is TRBJ2-1, the V gene TRBV10-2; 13 nucleotides agree with TRBD2. The CDR3 has 16 residues. Germline V lookup: CDR1 WSHSY, CDR2 SAAADI. J gave up 3 bases and V 5 bases, and 4 bases lay outside the gene matches. CDR3 bases: TGCGCCAGCAGTATAGGACTAGCGGGGGACTACAATGAGCAGTTCTTC. Amino acid sequence: CASSIGLAGDYNEQFF.

This clonotype was observed a handful of times. The chain combines TRBV7-9 with TRBJ2-7, with 8 bases lining up with TRBD2. Trimming at V came to 5 bases and at J to 6 bases, leaving 9 bases not matched to a gene. Germline CDR1 and CDR2: SEHNR and FQNEAQ (reference sequence). The CDR3 contains 14 residues. The CDR3 loop reads CASSPSGFTGEQYF. The CDR3 DNA sequence: TGTGCCAGCAGCCCTAGCGGGTTTACAGGCGAGCAGTACTTC.

This clonotype was recorded many times. The genes are TRBV5-1 and TRBJ2-5; the match to TRBD2 covers 15 bases. The junction had 5 bases not matched to a gene; V was cut back by 0 bases and J by 2 bases. CDR3 size: 18 residues. Germline assignment: CDR1 SGHRS and CDR2 YFSETQ. The CDR3 is CASSLAGLAGGGQETQYF. Here the CDR3 DNA reads TGCGCCAGCAGCTTGGCGGGACTAGCGGGAGGTGGGCAAGAGACCCAGTACTTC.

Only a few counts were recorded for this clonotype. The chain joins TRBV3-1 to TRBJ2-1, with D hard to call. Germline CDR1 is LGHDT and CDR2 is YNNKEL (reference sequence). V was clipped by 4 bases and J by 0 bases, with 16 bases between them. The CDR3 consists of 17 residues. The CDR3 DNA follows: TGTGCCAGCAGCCCCCCGGTTTACACATACTCCTACAATGAGCAGTTCTTC. Translated: CASSPPVYTYSYNEQFF.

Only a few counts were recorded for this clonotype. V and J are TRBV10-3 and TRBJ2-5; 9 nucleotides line up with TRBD2. The CDR3 is 15 residues long. Trimming at V came to 3 bases and at J to 3 bases, leaving 5 bases not matched to a gene. CDR1 is ENHRY and CDR2 is SYGVKD in the germline V gene. The CDR3 bases are TGTGCCATCAGTGATGTAGCGGGAGTGGAAGAGACCCAGTACTTC. It specifies CAISDVAGVEETQYF.

This clonotype has a handful of counts. This chain connects TRBV5-1 to TRBJ1-5; a possible D gene is TRBD1 (5 bases). The V end was cut by 0 bases, the J end by 4 bases, with 11 bases between. Germline V gene lookup returns CDR1 SGHRS and CDR2 YFSETQ. This CDR3 spans 15 amino acids. Here the CDR3 DNA reads TGCGCCAGCAGCTTGGGGGGGGAAGTGAATCAGCCCCAGCATTTT. Its protein is CASSLGGEVNQPQHF.

The chain is built from TRBV6-1 and TRBJ2-5; no reliable D call. The CDR3 consists of 14 residues. V lost 3 bases, J lost 3 bases, and 11 bases lay in between. CDR1 and CDR2 (germline): MNHNS, SASEGT. CDR3 loop: CASSDPSRKETQYF. As DNA, the CDR3 is TGTGCCAGCAGTGACCCTTCTCGAAAAGAGACCCAGTACTTC.

On this clonotype itself: The junction departs from germline at one end; a sequencing error may be responsible. This chain links TRBV29-1 with TRBJ2-5; 9 nucleotides match TRBD1. The CDR3 contains 12 residues. CDR1 is SQVTM and CDR2 is ANQGSEA in the germline V gene. CDR3 residues: CSEITGGNEQSF. The CDR3 DNA sequence: TGCAGCGAGATCACAGGGGGCAATGAGCAGTCCTTC. Full variable domain (missing parts from reference TRBV29-1 and TRBJ2-5): SAVISQKPSRDICQRGTSLTIQCQVDSQVTMMFWYRQQPGQSLTLIATANQGSEATYESGFVIDKFPISRPNLTFSTLTVSNMSPEDSSIYLCSEITGGNEQSFGPGTRLLVL.

Note on this clonotype: This likely comes from a read error, as the CDR3 has no conserved phenylalanine or tryptophan at its end. Because the CDR3's place on the DNA is in doubt, the DNA is left out and the CDR3 is given as listed by TCRdb. The rearrangement links TRBV7-9 to TRBJ2-4; TRBD1, as called in the table, went unchecked against the DNA. The CDR3 extends over 15 residues, inclusive of both ends. Germline assignment: CDR1 SEHNR and CDR2 FQNEAQ (reference sequence). The chain's CDR3 is CASSLEGTGPVREYL.

J is TRBJ2-5 and V is TRBV9; D perhaps matches TRBD2 (6 bases). Trimming took off 4 bases at V and 1 base at J, with 14 bases between the two ends. Germline assignment: CDR1 SGDLS and CDR2 YYNGEE. This CDR3 has 15 amino acids. DNA for the CDR3: TGTGCCAGCAGCAAGTATAGCGGCCCCCAAGAGACCCAGTACTTC. Translated: CASSKYSGPQETQYF.

Turning to this clonotype: The germline gene is not matched at one end of the junction; a read error may be the cause. V and J are TRBV6-1 and TRBJ2-5; TRBD2 matches at 7 bases. CDR3 length: 16 residues. Germline CDR1 MNHNS, CDR2 SASEGT. The CDR3 nucleotides read TGTGCCAGCACCCCATCGGCGGGGGATAGCCCCTACGAGCAGCACTTC. This encodes CASTPSAGDSPYEQHF.

This clonotype appeared a few times. The genes are TRBV27 and TRBJ1-1; D may be TRBD1 (5 bases). V lost 4 bases and J lost 10, with 19 bases in between. The CDR3 is made up of 14 amino acids. The germline V gene encodes CDR1 MNHEY and CDR2 SMNVEV (reference sequence). CDR3 nucleotides: TGTGCCAGCAGTTCCCTCGTCGGGGGGGACGTAGCTTTCTTT. Translation gives CASSSLVGGDVAFF.

This clonotype was found a few times. The chain uses TRBV7-2 and TRBJ2-3; TRBD2 is a possible D gene (6 bases). Germline lookup yields CDR1 SGHTA and CDR2 FQGNSA. The germline V and J ends were trimmed by 5 bases and 1 base, with 13 bases remaining between them. The CDR3 runs to 15 residues. The CDR3, as DNA: TGTGCCAGCAGCGACCCGGGACTGGGCACAGATACGCAGTATTTT. Translating gives CASSDPGLGTDTQYF.